This TCR beta chain was obtained from a study of CD8 T cells in Susac syndrome. An amount of RNA that ranged from roughly 0.5 to 1 ug was reverse transcribed with random hexamers. TCRdb independently ran MiXCR on the immunoSEQ multiplex PCR reads; one entry per CDR3 protein. Of some 130,000 distinct CDR3 sequences listed, 95% were seen once; the top ten hold around 0.2%. Germline CDR1 is SQVTM and CDR2 is ANQGSEA. V gave up 4 bases and J gave up 5 bases, with 15 bases separating them. The CDR3 runs to 14 residues. TEMRA cells underwent FACS enrichment and CD8+ and CD4+ T cells underwent negative isolation.

This chain connects TRBV29-1 to TRBJ2-1, with D possibly being TRBD1 (6 bases). The specimen was CD8+ T cells from PBMCs. The TCR sequence derives from a human donor with Susac syndrome. The CDR3 region is CSVGQAAYHNEQFF. CDR3 sequence (DNA): TGCAGCGTTGGACAGGCCGCCTACCACAATGAGCAGTTCTTC.